This T cell receptor beta chain was retrieved from a study of beta chain features in type 1 diabetes. Concerning this clone itself: The antigen is not known. Other DNA sequences in the sample encode the same CDR3.

Findings of the study overall: PCR might favor shorter templates, equally in patients and controls. A moderate, significant TCRB CDR3 shortening appeared in type 1 diabetes across four CD4+ subsets.

Germline CDR1 reads SGHRS; CDR2 reads YFSETQ. This CDR3 is 14 amino acids long. V shed 4 bases and J shed 2 bases, with 9 bases lying between them. The entirety of the isolated RNA underwent reverse transcription, so expressed TCRB transcripts were sequenced. Naive, central memory and regulatory T cell samples yielded about 4 million reads on average. This table comes from immunoSEQ multiplex PCR, and its TCRdb copy is limited to in-frame clones, with some not included. Among roughly 240,000 clones listed, approximately 25% were seen once. The clonotype comes from a young woman with type 1 diabetes. Material for sequencing was naive CD4+ T cells from blood. The gene calls are TRBV5-1 and TRBJ2-2; D might be TRBD1 (6 bases). The CDR3 coding sequence is TGCGCCAGCAGCCCCGGGACAAACACCGGGGAGCTGTTTTTT. Protein: CASSPGTNTGELFF. The full variable domain, rest sourced from reference TRBV5-1 and TRBJ2-2, is KAGVTQTPRYLIKTRGQQVTLSCSPISGHRSVSWYQQTPGQGLQFLFEYFSETQRNKGNFPGRFSGRQFSNSRSEMNVSTLELGDSALYLCASSPGTNTGELFFGEGSRLTVL.